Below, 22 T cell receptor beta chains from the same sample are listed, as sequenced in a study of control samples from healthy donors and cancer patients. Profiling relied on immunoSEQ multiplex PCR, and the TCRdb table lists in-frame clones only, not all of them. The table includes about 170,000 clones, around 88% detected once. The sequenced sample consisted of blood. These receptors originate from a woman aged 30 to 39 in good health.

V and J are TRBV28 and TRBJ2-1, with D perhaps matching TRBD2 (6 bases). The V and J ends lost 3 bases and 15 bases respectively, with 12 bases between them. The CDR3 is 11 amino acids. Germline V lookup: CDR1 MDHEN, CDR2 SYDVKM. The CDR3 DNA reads TGTGCCAGCAGTTTGGGGGGAACGTGGTTCTTC. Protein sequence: CASSLGGTWFF.

Here the CDR3 DNA reads TGTGCCAGCAGCTTAGTCGGGGGGGCGGCAGATACGCAGTATTTT. This sequence encodes CASSLVGGAADTQYF. The chain is built from TRBV11-2 and TRBJ2-3, with 8 positions matching TRBD2. There are 15 residues in the CDR3. The V gene end was trimmed by 1 base and the J gene end by 4 bases; junction bases not matched to a gene: 4. CDR1 is SGHAT and CDR2 is FQNNGV in the germline V gene.

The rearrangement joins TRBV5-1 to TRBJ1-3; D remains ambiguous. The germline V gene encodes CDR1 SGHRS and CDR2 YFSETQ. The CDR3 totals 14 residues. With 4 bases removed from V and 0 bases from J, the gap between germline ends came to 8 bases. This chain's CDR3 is CASSLAVSGNTIYF. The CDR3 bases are TGCGCCAGCAGCCTAGCCGTCTCTGGAAACACCATATATTTT.

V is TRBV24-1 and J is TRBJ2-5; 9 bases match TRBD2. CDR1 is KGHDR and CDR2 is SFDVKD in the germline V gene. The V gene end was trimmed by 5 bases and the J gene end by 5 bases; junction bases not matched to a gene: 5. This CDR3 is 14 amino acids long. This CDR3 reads CATSGASGDETQYF. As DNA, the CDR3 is TGTGCCACCAGTGGGGCTAGCGGGGATGAGACCCAGTACTTC.

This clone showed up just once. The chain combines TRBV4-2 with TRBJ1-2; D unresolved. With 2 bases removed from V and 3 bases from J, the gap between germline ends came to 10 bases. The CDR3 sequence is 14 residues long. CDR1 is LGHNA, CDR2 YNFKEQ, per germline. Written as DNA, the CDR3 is TGTGCCAGCAGCCAATCCGGGTCCGACTATGGCTACACCTTC. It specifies CASSQSGSDYGYTF.

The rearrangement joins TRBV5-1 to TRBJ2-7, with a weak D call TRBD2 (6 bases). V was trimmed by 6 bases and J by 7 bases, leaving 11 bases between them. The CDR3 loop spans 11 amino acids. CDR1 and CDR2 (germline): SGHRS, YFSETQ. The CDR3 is CASKAEGEQYF. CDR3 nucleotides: TGCGCCAGCAAAGCGGAGGGAGAGCAGTACTTC.

CDR3 in amino acids: CASSRGQAYEQYF. The CDR3 DNA sequence: TGTGCCAGCAGCCGGGGACAGGCCTACGAGCAGTACTTC. The V gene is TRBV7-9, the J gene TRBJ2-7, with 8 bases aligning to TRBD1. With V trimmed by 5 bases and J by 2 bases, 2 bases remained unmatched. Germline V CDR1 and CDR2: SEHNR, FQNEAQ (reference sequence). CDR3 size: 13 residues.

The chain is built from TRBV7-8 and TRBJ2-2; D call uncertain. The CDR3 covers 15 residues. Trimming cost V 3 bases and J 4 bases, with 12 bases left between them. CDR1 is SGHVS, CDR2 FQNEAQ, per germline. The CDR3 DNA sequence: TGTGCCAGCAGCTTCGGCCAGGCCATCACCGGGGAGCTGTTTTTT. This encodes CASSFGQAITGELFF. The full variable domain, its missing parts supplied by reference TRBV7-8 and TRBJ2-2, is GAGVSQSPRYKVAKRGQDVALRCDPISGHVSLFWYQQALGQGPEFLTYFQNEAQLDKSGLPSDRFFAERPEGSVSTLKIQRTQQEDSAVYLCASSFGQAITGELFFGEGSRLTVL.

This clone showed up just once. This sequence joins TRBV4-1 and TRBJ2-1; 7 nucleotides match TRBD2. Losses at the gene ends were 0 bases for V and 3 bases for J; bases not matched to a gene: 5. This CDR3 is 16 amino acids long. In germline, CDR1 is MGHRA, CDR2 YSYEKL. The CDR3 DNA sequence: TGCGCCAGCAGCCAAGACTCTAGCGGAAACTACAATGAGCAGTTCTTC. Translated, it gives CASSQDSSGNYNEQFF.

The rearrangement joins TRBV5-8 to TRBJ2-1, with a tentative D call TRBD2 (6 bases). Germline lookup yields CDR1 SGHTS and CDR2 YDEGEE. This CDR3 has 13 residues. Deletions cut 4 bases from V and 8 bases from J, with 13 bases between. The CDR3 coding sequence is TGTGCCAGCAGCGAATTGGGGGGAGATGAGCAGTTCTTC. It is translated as CASSELGGDEQFF.

In nucleotides, the CDR3 is TGCGCCAGCAGCTTTAACGAGGGCACTGAAGCTTTCTTT. It translates to CASSFNEGTEAFF. J is TRBJ1-1 and V is TRBV5-1; D unresolved. This CDR3 contains 13 residues. The V gene lost 2 bases and the J gene lost 4 bases, with 9 bases spanning the gap. Germline CDR1 SGHRS, CDR2 YFSETQ.

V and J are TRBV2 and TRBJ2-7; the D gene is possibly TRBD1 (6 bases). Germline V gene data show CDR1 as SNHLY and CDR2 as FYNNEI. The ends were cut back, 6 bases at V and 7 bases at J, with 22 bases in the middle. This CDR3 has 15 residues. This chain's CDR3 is CASSVHEGGVGEQYV. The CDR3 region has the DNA TGTGCCAGCAGCGTACACGAAGGGGGAGTGGGGGAGCAGTACGTC.

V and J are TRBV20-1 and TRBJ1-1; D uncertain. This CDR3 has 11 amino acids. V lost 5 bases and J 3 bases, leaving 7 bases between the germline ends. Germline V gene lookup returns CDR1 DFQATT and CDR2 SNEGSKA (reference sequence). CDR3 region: CSALRDTEAFF. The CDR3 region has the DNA TGCAGTGCTTTAAGGGACACTGAAGCTTTCTTT.

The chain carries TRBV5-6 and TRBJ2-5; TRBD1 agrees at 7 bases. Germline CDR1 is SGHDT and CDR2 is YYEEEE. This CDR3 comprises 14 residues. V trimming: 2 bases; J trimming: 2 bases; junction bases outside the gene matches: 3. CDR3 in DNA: TGTGCCAGCAGCTTTCAGGGACAGCAAGAGACCCAGTACTTC. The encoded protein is CASSFQGQQETQYF.

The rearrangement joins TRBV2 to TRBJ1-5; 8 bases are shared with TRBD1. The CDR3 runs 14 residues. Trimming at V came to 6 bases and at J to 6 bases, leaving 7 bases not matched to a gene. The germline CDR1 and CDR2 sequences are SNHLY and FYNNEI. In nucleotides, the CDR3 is TGTGCCAGCAGGGGGAGGACAGGGCTTCAGCCCCAGCATTTT. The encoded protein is CASRGRTGLQPQHF.

The CDR3 coding sequence is TGTGCCAGCAGCTTGGGGGGAACCACTCTTATGGGCAATCAGCCCCAGCATTTT. This gives the protein CASSLGGTTLMGNQPQHF. J is TRBJ1-5 and V is TRBV5-4; D ambiguous. V lost 0 bases and J lost 2, with 18 bases in between. Germline values: CDR1 SGHNT, CDR2 YYREEE (reference sequence). The CDR3 extends over 18 amino acids.

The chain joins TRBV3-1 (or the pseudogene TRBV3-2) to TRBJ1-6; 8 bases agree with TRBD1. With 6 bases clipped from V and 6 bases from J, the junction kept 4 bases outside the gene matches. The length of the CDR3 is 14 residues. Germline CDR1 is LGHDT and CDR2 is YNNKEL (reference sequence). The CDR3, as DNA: TGTGCCAGCAGTCCGGGACAGGCTAATTCACCCCTCCACTTT. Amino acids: CASSPGQANSPLHF.

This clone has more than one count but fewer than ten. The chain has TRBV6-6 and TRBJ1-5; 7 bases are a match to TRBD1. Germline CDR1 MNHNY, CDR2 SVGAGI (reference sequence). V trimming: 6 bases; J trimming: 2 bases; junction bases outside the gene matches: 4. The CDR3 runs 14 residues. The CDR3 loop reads CASSSGTGNQPQHF. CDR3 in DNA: TGTGCCAGCAGCTCCGGGACAGGCAATCAGCCCCAGCATTTT.

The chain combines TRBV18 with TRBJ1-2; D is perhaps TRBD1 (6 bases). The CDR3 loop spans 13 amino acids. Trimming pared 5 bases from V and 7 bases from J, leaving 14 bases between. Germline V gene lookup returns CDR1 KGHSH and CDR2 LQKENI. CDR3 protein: CASSSTGTTGYTF. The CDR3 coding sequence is TGTGCCAGCTCATCTACAGGGACTACTGGCTACACCTTC.

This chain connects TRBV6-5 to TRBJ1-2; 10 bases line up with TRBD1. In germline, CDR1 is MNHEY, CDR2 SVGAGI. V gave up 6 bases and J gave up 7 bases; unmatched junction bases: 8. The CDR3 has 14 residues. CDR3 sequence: CASSSDRGLVGYTF. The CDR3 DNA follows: TGTGCCAGCAGCAGCGACAGGGGGCTCGTTGGCTACACCTTC.

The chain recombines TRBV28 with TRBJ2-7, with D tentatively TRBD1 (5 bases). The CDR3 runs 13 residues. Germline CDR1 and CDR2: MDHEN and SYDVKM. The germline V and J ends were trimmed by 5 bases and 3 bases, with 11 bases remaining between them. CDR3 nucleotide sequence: TGTGCCAGCAGTCTCCAGGGTATCTACGAGCAGTACTTC. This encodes CASSLQGIYEQYF.

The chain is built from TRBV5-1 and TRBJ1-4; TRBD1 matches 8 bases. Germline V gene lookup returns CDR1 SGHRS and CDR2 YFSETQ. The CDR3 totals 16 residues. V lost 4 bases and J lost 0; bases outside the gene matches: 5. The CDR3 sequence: CASSGGQGATNEKLFF. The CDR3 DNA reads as TGCGCCAGCAGCGGAGGACAGGGAGCAACTAATGAAAAACTGTTTTTT.